Listed here are 16 T cell receptor beta chains from one sample, sequenced in a study of cytomegalovirus exposure and HLA in healthy donors. Profiling relied on immunoSEQ multiplex PCR, and the TCRdb table lists in-frame clones only, not all of them. Counted here are roughly 150,000 clones, roughly 90% occurring once; the ten biggest clones make up around 4.4%. Sequencing input: PBMCs. The source is a man younger than 35 in good health and CMV-seropositive.

The chain employs TRBV5-1 and TRBJ2-3, with 8 positions matching TRBD2. The CDR3 is 18 amino acids. The V gene end was trimmed by 3 bases and the J gene end by 2 bases; junction bases not matched to a gene: 14. CDR1 is SGHRS, CDR2 YFSETQ, per germline. CDR3 loop: CASSSLRKTSDLTDTQYF. The CDR3 region has the DNA TGCGCCAGCAGCTCTCTGCGAAAGACTAGCGATCTCACAGATACGCAGTATTTT.

This sequence joins TRBV2 and TRBJ2-5; 15 bases agree with TRBD2. J lost 5 bases, V lost 4 bases, and 8 bases had no gene match. Germline V gene data show CDR1 as SNHLY and CDR2 as FYNNEI. The CDR3 is 17 residues long. The CDR3 loop reads CASSGTSGREPAETQYF. CDR3 bases: TGTGCCAGCAGTGGGACTAGCGGGAGGGAGCCGGCGGAGACCCAGTACTTC.

The gene calls are TRBV7-3 and TRBJ2-1; 7 nucleotides line up with TRBD2. Germline V gives CDR1 SGHTA, CDR2 FQGTGA. The V and J ends lost 5 bases and 6 bases, in that order; junction bases with no gene match: 10. This CDR3 is built from 15 residues. The CDR3: CASSLRREISNEQFF. For the CDR3, the DNA is TGTGCCAGCAGCCTACGGCGGGAGATCAGCAATGAGCAGTTCTTC. Filled out from reference TRBV7-3 and TRBJ2-1, the complete variable domain reads GAGVSQTPSNKVTEKGKYVELRCDPISGHTALYWYRQSLGQGPEFLIYFQGTGAADDSGLPNDRFFAVRPEGSVSTLKIQRTERGDSAVYLCASSLRREISNEQFFGPGTRLTVL.

The chain couples TRBV6-5 to TRBJ2-2; 9 nucleotides match TRBD2. The CDR3 loop spans 16 amino acids. V lost 0 bases, J lost 6 bases, and 5 bases stayed unmatched. The germline gives CDR1 MNHEY, CDR2 SVGAGI. In DNA form, the CDR3 reads TGTGCCAGCAGTTACTCTAGCGGGAGTAAGGCCGGGGAGCTGTTTTTT. Protein product: CASSYSSGSKAGELFF.

This clone was detected only once. This chain joins TRBV4-2 and TRBJ2-7; D remains unclear. Trimming removed 1 base at V and 2 bases at J, with 12 bases between. This CDR3 is built from 15 residues. Per germline, CDR1 LGHNA and CDR2 YNFKEQ. This chain's CDR3 is CASSQGLEETYEQYF. Here the CDR3 DNA reads TGTGCCAGCAGCCAAGGGCTAGAAGAAACCTACGAGCAGTACTTC.

The J gene is TRBJ1-1, the V gene TRBV19; the match to TRBD1 covers 9 bases. V was pared by 3 bases and J by 4 bases, with 6 bases of the junction left unmatched. Germline V gene data show CDR1 as LNHDA and CDR2 as SQIVND (reference sequence). The CDR3 consists of 15 residues. CDR3 nucleotide sequence: TGTGCCAGTAGTATGGGGGACAGGGAGGCCACTGAAGCTTTCTTT. Its protein is CASSMGDREATEAFF.

This clone was seen only a few times. The rearrangement joins TRBV5-1 to TRBJ2-1; TRBD2 aligns across 15 bases. Trimming took 4 bases from V and 7 from J; bases not matched to a gene: 6. CDR3 length equals 16 residues. Germline CDR1 reads SGHRS; CDR2 reads YFSETQ. CDR3 nucleotides: TGCGCCAGCAGCCCAATGGGGACTAGCGGGAGGAATGAGCAGTTCTTC. Its translation: CASSPMGTSGRNEQFF.

The CDR3 sequence: CASSLARTVDEQFF. CDR3 coding DNA: TGCGCCAGCAGCTTGGCCAGGACAGTGGATGAGCAGTTCTTC. This chain uses TRBV5-1 with TRBJ2-1, with D maybe TRBD1 (6 bases). Looked up from germline, CDR1 is SGHRS and CDR2 is YFSETQ. The CDR3 has 14 amino acids. Trimming took off 0 bases at V and 8 bases at J, with 12 bases between the two ends.

The rearrangement joins TRBV7-6 to TRBJ2-5; possibly TRBD2 for D (6 bases). Trimming pared 3 bases from V and 5 bases from J, leaving 19 bases between. Looked up from germline, CDR1 is SGHVS and CDR2 is FNYEAQ. This CDR3 has 16 residues. CDR3 residues: CASSFPRDSPQETQYF. In DNA, the CDR3 is TGTGCCAGCAGCTTTCCCCGGGACTCACCCCAGGAGACCCAGTACTTC.

This clone has a single count. V and J are TRBV7-3 and TRBJ2-3, with D perhaps matching TRBD1 (7 bases). The V end was cut by 4 bases, the J end by 5 bases, with 16 bases between. CDR3 length: 15 amino acids. Germline lookup yields CDR1 SGHTA and CDR2 FQGTGA. In DNA, the CDR3 is TGTGCCAGCAGCTCGGGCGGGGCAGGGGGAGATACGCAGTATTTT. Protein product: CASSSGGAGGDTQYF.

This chain connects TRBV9 to TRBJ2-5, with TRBD2 as a possible D gene (5 bases). The CDR3 extends over 15 amino acids. V was clipped by 3 bases and J by 5 bases, with 17 bases between them. Germline V gives CDR1 SGDLS, CDR2 YYNGEE. CDR3 amino acids: CASSARGGVSETQYF. The CDR3, as DNA: TGTGCCAGCAGCGCCCGGGGTGGAGTGTCTGAGACCCAGTACTTC.

This clone was counted between two and nine times. This chain connects TRBV6-5 to TRBJ2-7, with 8 bases lining up with TRBD1. CDR1 and CDR2 (germline): MNHEY, SVGAGI. Trimming at V came to 2 bases and at J to 5 bases, leaving 8 bases not matched to a gene. The CDR3 totals 15 residues. As DNA, the CDR3 is TGTGCCAGCAGTTACGTTCGGACAGGGAAGCACGAGCAGTACTTC. Residues: CASSYVRTGKHEQYF.

The CDR3, as DNA: TGTGCCAGCAGTCCGGGACTAGCGGACTACGAGCAGTACTTC. Its translation: CASSPGLADYEQYF. The V call is TRBV4-2, the J call TRBJ2-7, with 11 bases fitting TRBD2. The junction had 4 bases not matched to a gene; V was cut back by 6 bases and J by 3 bases. CDR3 length equals 14 residues. Germline V gene data show CDR1 as LGHNA and CDR2 as YNFKEQ.

This sequence joins TRBV18 and TRBJ1-3; the D gene is possibly TRBD1 (5 bases). The germline CDR1 and CDR2 sequences are KGHSH and LQKENI. Trimming stripped 3 bases from V and 2 bases from J, with 20 bases between. The CDR3 has 18 amino acids. This CDR3 reads CASSPPVRGLLTGNTIYF. CDR3 nucleotides: TGTGCCAGCTCACCCCCGGTTAGGGGACTTCTAACTGGAAACACCATATATTTT. The full variable domain, its missing parts supplied by reference TRBV18 and TRBJ1-3, is NAGVMQNPRHLVRRRGQEARLRCSPMKGHSHVYWYRQLPEEGLKFMVYLQKENIIDESGMPKERFSAEFPKEGPSILRIQQVVRGDSAAYFCASSPPVRGLLTGNTIYFGEGSWLTVV.

The rearrangement uses TRBV4-2 and TRBJ2-3; 7 nucleotides agree with TRBD2. CDR1 is LGHNA, CDR2 YNFKEQ, per germline. After removal of 0 bases from V and 1 base from J, the junction contained 10 bases not matched to a gene. The CDR3 is made up of 18 amino acids. CDR3 DNA: TGTGCCAGCAGCCAAGATCCATCAGGCGGGAGAGGCACAGATACGCAGTATTTT. This codes for CASSQDPSGGRGTDTQYF.

CDR3 sequence: CASSPTTDTQYF. CDR3 DNA sequence: TGTGCCAGCAGTCCTACGACAGATACGCAGTATTTT. The chain couples TRBV6-5 to TRBJ2-3; D is uncertain. In germline, CDR1 is MNHEY, CDR2 SVGAGI. Trimming shortened V by 5 bases and J by 3 bases, and 6 bases separated the two germline ends. The CDR3 runs to 12 residues.